This record looks at one TCR beta chain sequence and its context. Its antigen is not identified. This specimen comes from a study of shared clonotypes between healthy human individuals. Study-wide results and caveats: Sharing across a few donors was seen in roughly 5.2% of naive CD4 clonotypes.

CD45RO+ cells joined CCR7-negative CD45RA+ TemRA cells to form CD8 memory. The DNA input per sorted-subset replicate PCR was 200 ng, corresponding to around 28,000 T cell genomes. Sequenced by immunoSEQ multiplex PCR; TCRdb stores in-frame clones only, minus some. The sample records roughly 400,000 clones, roughly 96% being singletons. Germline V gene data show CDR1 as SGHRS and CDR2 as YFSETQ. CDR3 length: 14 amino acids. J was trimmed by 5 bases and V by 3 bases; bases with no gene match: 8. Sequences were obtained from memory CD8+ T cells sorted from blood. Subset noted: CD45RO+ cells pooled with CCR7-negative TemRA cells. This TCR derives from a man aged 25-45 years in good health. The chain carries TRBV5-1 and TRBJ2-7, with 7 bases lining up with TRBD1. CDR3 nucleotide sequence: TGCGCCAGCAGCTATGCGACAGGGTACCACGAGCAGTACTTC. Translated: CASSYATGYHEQYF.